Sequencing of this T cell receptor (beta chain) was carried out in a study of blood T cell repertoires in COVID-19 (dated by TCRdb to about 2020). In terms of the full investigation: Collaborator samples came from the United States, Italy and Spain and covered acute and convalescent phases of COVID-19. The material from the prospective study consisted of cDNA or gDNA derived from T cells, B-cell-depleted T cells, or PBMCs. The dataset comprised deeply sampled blood TCRbeta repertoires from subjects exposed to, actively infected with, or recovered from COVID-19. The repertoires were released in a freely available public database intended as a resource for research on the immune response to SARS-CoV-2. The samples were drawn from the first 160 participants of the ongoing ImmuneRACE study and from more than 1,000 subjects provided by 6 global collaborators. Sample metadata almost always included a de-identified subject ID, COVID-19 status, age in years and sex. Where available, HLA class I and class II types were taken from metadata supplied by the sample provider and were not determined by assay-based typing. Summary of the overall study and its limitations: Clinical and demographic metadata were provided uncurated, with the amount varying by source and participant.

With regard to this clone: The clone's antigen remains unknown. Base-call qualities are not available, and no considerably larger clone is one nucleotide away.

In Seattle, one collaborating source enrolled patients while the infection was active and tracked those patients longitudinally over the course of disease. Each collaborating institution followed its own protocols to collect whole blood in K2EDTA tubes. For TCRbeta analysis, collaborators shipped samples as frozen whole blood, isolated PBMCs, or DNA extracted from either of those sample types. The CDR3 covers 16 residues, taking in both the cysteine and the phenylalanine. The retained sequence is limited to the CDR3, 48 bases, with the frame set at the first base. The germline V gene sets CDR1 to KGHSH and CDR2 to LQKENI. For this chain, trimming is 0 bases at the V end and 9 bases at the J end, and the number of junction bases without a gene match is 10. The immunoSEQ Assay, a bias-controlled multiplex PCR, was used to amplify TCRbeta CDR3 regions from genomic DNA. The original pipeline was this. Nucleated cell counts per sample were estimated from amplification of reference gene primers within the assay. To quantify the absolute abundance of each unique TCRbeta CDR3 rearrangement, sequence reads were collapsed and filtered. For each sample, productive Simpson clonality was calculated as the square root of Simpson's diversity index over productive rearrangements. TCRdb limited this immuneACCESS table to in-frame rearrangements with V and J called. A share of clones is missing; checked studies link under half to unresolved V genes, and the rest is unexplained. V and J calls and clone size come straight from that table; D and trimming were deduced from the DNA. The sample includes over 250,000 clones, with 75% to 90% observed a single time. The leading ten clones occupy around 14% of the sample.

This receptor was taken from a woman aged 70-85 years with COVID-19, enrolled during active disease. The chain couples TRBV18 to TRBJ2-1; the junction holds 8 bases that match TRBD2. Sequencing was done on a sample of peripheral blood. The nucleotides are TGTGCCAGCTCACCACCGGCCGGACTAGCTATTCGTGAGCAGTTCTTC. The encoded protein is CASSPPAGLAIREQFF.